These 6 T cell receptor beta chains came from one sample sequenced in a study of T cells after yellow fever vaccination. TCRdb re-called the 5' RACE reads through MiXCR, storing one row per CDR3 protein. The sample has 340,000 or so distinct CDR3 sequences; about an eighth are singletons. The sample in question was CD4+ T cells sorted from PBMCs, obtained 15 days after the yellow fever booster vaccination. The receptors here all came from a man aged 18 to 35 who received the YFV17D yellow fever vaccine.

This clonotype was seen a handful of times. One end of the junction fails to match germline, which may point to a read error. J is TRBJ1-5 and V is TRBV10-1; possible D gene TRBD1, 6 bases. There are 12 residues in the CDR3. Germline CDR1 WNHNN, CDR2 SYGVQD (reference sequence). CDR3 protein: CASSEQGPSPNF. The CDR3 bases are TGCGCCAGCAGTGAGCAGGGGCCCTCCCCCAATTTT.

This clonotype has ten or more counts. V and J are TRBV12-3 or TRBV12-4 and TRBJ1-5, with a tentative D call TRBD1 (6 bases). The CDR3 is 16 amino acids. V lost 4 bases to trimming and J lost 1 base, with 14 bases between them. CDR3: CASSSQGRESNQPQHF. Here the CDR3 DNA reads TGTGCCAGCAGTTCCCAGGGGAGGGAGAGCAATCAGCCCCAGCATTTT.

This clonotype was seen a few times. V gene TRBV5-4 combines with J gene TRBJ2-7, with 8 bases aligning to TRBD2. The V and J ends lost 3 bases and 1 base, in that order; junction bases with no gene match: 9. The CDR3 is made up of 16 amino acids. Germline CDR1 SGHNT, CDR2 YYREEE (reference sequence). The CDR3 DNA sequence: TGTGCCAGCAGCTCAGCCCGTGGCGGGGGGTCCTACGAGCAGTACTTC. Protein sequence: CASSSARGGGSYEQYF.

This chain joins TRBV20-1 and TRBJ1-1; no reliable D call. The CDR3 length is 13 residues. From germline, CDR1 is DFQATT and CDR2 SNEGSKA (reference sequence). Between the trimmed V and J ends, which lost 5 bases and 4 bases, there was a span of 14 bases. CDR3 nucleotides: TGCAGTGCTCCCACCGGGGTCCCCACTGAAGCTTTCTTT. Residues: CSAPTGVPTEAFF.

This clonotype has just a few counts. This chain uses TRBV6-1 with TRBJ1-5; 9 bases match TRBD1. V was clipped by 6 bases and J by 6 bases; unmatched bases: 3. The CDR3 contains 13 residues. In germline, CDR1 is MNHNS, CDR2 SASEGT. The CDR3 sequence is CASSDRGTQPQHF. The CDR3 nucleotides read TGTGCCAGCAGCGACAGGGGGACTCAGCCCCAGCATTTT.

The gene calls are TRBV7-2 and TRBJ2-5; either TRBD1 or TRBD2 may fit D (5 bases each). CDR1 and CDR2 from the germline V gene are SGHTA and FQGNSA. This CDR3 spans 15 amino acids. Trimming took 3 bases from V and 4 from J, leaving 15 bases between them. The CDR3 region is CASSFGTGKRETQYF. The CDR3 DNA reads as TGTGCCAGCAGCTTCGGGACCGGGAAGCGAGAGACCCAGTACTTC.